The rows below give T cell receptor beta chains drawn from one sample of a study of cytomegalovirus exposure and HLA in healthy donors. Assay: immunoSEQ multiplex PCR; the TCRdb copy retains only in-frame clones and omits some. The sample carries around 120,000 clones, over 75% recorded once. The sample comprised PBMCs. These receptors came from a boy between 5 and 17 years old in good health and CMV-seronegative. The CDR3 runs from the conserved cysteine through the conserved F or W.

v_call	j_call	cdr3_aa
TRBV5-4	TRBJ1-2	CASSLTVDSYYGYTF
TRBV2	TRBJ2-3	CASSERWTTTDTQYF
TRBV5-6	TRBJ1-1	CASSLVGSNTEAFF
TRBV9	TRBJ1-2	CASSREVLSLKGYTF
TRBV5-1	TRBJ1-5	CASSLEPGNQPQHF
TRBV15	TRBJ2-7	CATAIGGRGKGEQYF
TRBV7-2	TRBJ1-5	CASSLERGLSNQPQHF
TRBV4-3	TRBJ1-2	CASSQEATDVYGYTF
TRBV27	TRBJ1-1	CASSPQSGGNTEAFF
TRBV5-1	TRBJ1-1	CASSLRTGNTEAFF
TRBV7-9	TRBJ2-5	CASSPPLAGEETQYF
TRBV7-8	TRBJ2-5	CASSLTDRIETQYF
TRBV4-3	TRBJ2-7	CASSQAGGVHEQYF